Sequencing of this TCR beta chain was carried out in a study of cytomegalovirus exposure and HLA in healthy donors. PCR involved 60 Vbeta and 13 Jbeta primers. Data came from immunoSEQ multiplex PCR; TCRdb stores just in-frame clones and leaves some out. The sample has roughly 110,000 clones; 77% are singletons. Per germline, CDR1 GTSNPN and CDR2 SVGIG (reference sequence). Trimming took off 4 bases at V and 4 bases at J, with 7 bases between the two ends. CDR3 length equals 11 residues. The chain recombines TRBV30 with TRBJ1-2; D unclear. Sequencing used PBMCs. The clonotype originates from a male donor in good health and CMV-seronegative. CDR3: CAWKNSYGYTF. The CDR3 DNA is TGTGCCTGGAAGAACAGCTATGGCTACACCTTC.